The clone carrying this T cell receptor (beta chain) was observed a few times. Its antigen is unidentified. The sample belongs to a study of T cells after yellow fever vaccination. On the study more broadly: Fractions low in cell number were prepared with SMART-Seq v4 Ultra Low Input.

TCRdb processed the 5' RACE reads anew with MiXCR; each CDR3 protein has one entry. This sample has more than 300,000 distinct CDR3 sequences, with approximately 7% found just once. This CDR3 has 19 amino acids. Trimming at V came to 3 bases and at J to 2 bases, leaving 17 bases not matched to a gene. Germline V gene sequence: CDR1 SGHRS, CDR2 YFSETQ. Study-wide results and caveats: At 95% to 96% for CD4 and almost 90% for CD8, most primary-vaccination clones showed up again after the booster. A weaker secondary response peaked on day 5, the primary on day 15.

Here the sequenced sample was PBMCs, taken 45 days after the first yellow fever vaccination. The gene calls are TRBV5-1 and TRBJ2-3; TRBD1 agrees at 8 bases. This TCR derives from a man younger than 35 who received the YFV17D yellow fever vaccine. CDR3 nucleotide sequence: TGCGCCAGCAGCTATGGGTCCGGCCGGGACAGGTGGAACACAGATACGCAGTATTTT. Protein: CASSYGSGRDRWNTDTQYF. Full variable domain (rest looked up from reference TRBV5-1 and TRBJ2-3): KAGVTQTPRYLIKTRGQQVTLSCSPISGHRSVSWYQQTPGQGLQFLFEYFSETQRNKGNFPGRFSGRQFSNSRSEMNVSTLELGDSALYLCASSYGSGRDRWNTDTQYFGPGTRLTVL.